This TCR beta chain is from a study of cytomegalovirus exposure and HLA in healthy donors. CDR1 and CDR2 (germline): LGHNA, YSLEER. CDR3 length equals 17 residues. Unmatched junction bases numbered 9, after V lost 4 bases and J lost 0 bases. It was with 60 Vbeta and 13 Jbeta primers that the PCR ran. Sequencing used immunoSEQ multiplex PCR; TCRdb keeps in-frame clones, though not all of them. The sample includes about 200,000 clones, roughly an eighth of them seen just once. The specimen was PBMCs. This receptor was obtained from a man aged 50-59 years in good health and CMV-seropositive. The V call is TRBV4-3, the J call TRBJ2-1, with TRBD2 matching 7 bases. CDR3 nucleotide sequence: TGCGCCAGCAGCCCAATGGGACTACTTAGCTCCTACAATGAGCAGTTCTTC. As protein: CASSPMGLLSSYNEQFF.